This TCR beta chain comes out of a study of blood T cell repertoires in COVID-19. Study-level background: There were acute and convalescent COVID-19 samples, and they came from the United States, Italy and Spain. T cells, B-cell-depleted T cells, or PBMCs supplied cDNA or gDNA.

Trimming shortened V by 4 bases and J by 5 bases, and 11 bases separated the two germline ends. The length of the CDR3 is 13 residues. Germline-derived CDR1 and CDR2 are SGHTA and FQGNSA. Per the original methods: For nucleated cells, counts were estimated from reference gene primer amplification. Using immunoSEQ multiplex PCR, the repertoire was profiled, and TCRdb retains in-frame clones only, with some absent. V and J calls plus clone size are reproduced from that table; the DNA served to infer D and trimming. This table has about 230,000 clones, around 84% appearing once. V and J are TRBV7-2 and TRBJ1-1; D gene ambiguous. The sample comprised peripheral blood. This receptor was taken from a man between 40 and 49 years old who had recovered from COVID-19. The CDR3 DNA is TGTGCCAGCAGCTCGATGGCCCCTACTGAAGCTTTCTTT. Protein: CASSSMAPTEAFF.